This T cell receptor beta chain was identified in a study of Graves' ophthalmopathy and Graves' hyperthyroidism. Whole-study findings and limits: Stable hyperthyroidism and ophthalmopathy were told apart by a 13-signature model, which achieved around 88% sensitivity and approximately 81% specificity.

RNA transcripts were the source from which TCR beta CDR3 regions were amplified. HTBI-primed RT-PCR formed the first round, and a multiplex PCR formed the second. MiXCR, run by TCRdb on the multiplex PCR reads, gives a single entry per CDR3 protein. The sample consists of 40,000 to 50,000 distinct CDR3 sequences, 52% of them appearing once. It was from roughly 9.3 ml of fresh peripheral blood that the PBMCs came. Germline CDR1 is SNHLY and CDR2 is FYNNEI. CDR3 length: 15 residues. As to this clonotype: Its antigen is not identified. Germline is not matched at one junction end, which may reflect a read error.

The material sequenced was peripheral blood. The clonotype was recovered from an adult man with Graves' ophthalmopathy. The rearrangement uses TRBV2 and TRBJ1-1; no clear D. Here the CDR3 DNA reads TGTGCCAGCAGTGAGGCCAACGGAGTGAATACTGAAGCTTTCTTT. Its protein is CASSEANGVNTEAFF.